This T cell receptor beta chain was identified during a study of technical replicates of blood from a few donors. Trimming stripped 5 bases from V and 7 bases from J, with 12 bases between. The germline gives CDR1 SGHVS, CDR2 FNYEAQ. The CDR3 runs 13 residues. Clones were sequenced by immunoSEQ multiplex PCR, and TCRdb holds only the in-frame ones, with some missing. The data hold about 12,000 clones, with 94% observed a single time. This clone was counted once. The sample taken for sequencing was PBMCs. The sequence derives from a human donor in good health. The chain combines TRBV7-6 with TRBJ1-5, with D possibly matching TRBD1 (6 bases). This chain's CDR3 is CASSRQDRQPQHF. The CDR3 DNA is TGTGCCAGCAGCAGACAGGATAGGCAGCCCCAGCATTTT.